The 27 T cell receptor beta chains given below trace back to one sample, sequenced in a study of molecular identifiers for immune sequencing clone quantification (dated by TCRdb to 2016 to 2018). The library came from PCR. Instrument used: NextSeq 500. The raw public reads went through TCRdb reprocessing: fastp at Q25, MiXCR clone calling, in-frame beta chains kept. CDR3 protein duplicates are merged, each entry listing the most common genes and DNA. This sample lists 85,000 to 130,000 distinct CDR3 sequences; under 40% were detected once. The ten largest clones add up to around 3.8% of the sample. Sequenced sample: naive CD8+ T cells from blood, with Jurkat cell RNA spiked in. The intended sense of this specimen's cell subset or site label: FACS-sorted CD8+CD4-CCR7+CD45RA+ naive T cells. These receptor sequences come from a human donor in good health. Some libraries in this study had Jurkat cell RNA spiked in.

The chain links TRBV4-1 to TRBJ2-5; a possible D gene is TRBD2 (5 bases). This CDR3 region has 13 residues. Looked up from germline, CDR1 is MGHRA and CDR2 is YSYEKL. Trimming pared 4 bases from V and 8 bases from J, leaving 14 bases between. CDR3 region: CASSPEERPTQYF. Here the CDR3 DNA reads TGCGCCAGCAGCCCGGAGGAGCGGCCAACCCAGTACTTC.

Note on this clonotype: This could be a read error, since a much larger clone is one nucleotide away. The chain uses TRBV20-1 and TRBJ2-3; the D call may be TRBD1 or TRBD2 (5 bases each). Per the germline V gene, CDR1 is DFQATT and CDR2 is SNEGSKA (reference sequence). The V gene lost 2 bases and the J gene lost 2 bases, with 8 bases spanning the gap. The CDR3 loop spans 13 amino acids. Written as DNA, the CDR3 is TGCAGTGCTAGAAGGGACCTCACAGATACGCAGTATTTT. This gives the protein CSARRDLTDTQYF.

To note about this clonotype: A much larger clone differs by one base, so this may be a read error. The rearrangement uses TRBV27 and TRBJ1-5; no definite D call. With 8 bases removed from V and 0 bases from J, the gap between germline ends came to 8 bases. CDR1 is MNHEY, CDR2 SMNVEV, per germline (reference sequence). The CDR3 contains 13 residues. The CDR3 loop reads CASGKYSNQPQHF. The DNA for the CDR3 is TGTGCCAGCGGTAAATATAGCAATCAGCCCCAGCATTTT.

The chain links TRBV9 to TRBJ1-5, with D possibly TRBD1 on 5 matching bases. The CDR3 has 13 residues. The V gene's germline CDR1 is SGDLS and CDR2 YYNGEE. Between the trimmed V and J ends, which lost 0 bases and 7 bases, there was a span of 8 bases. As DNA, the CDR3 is TGTGCCAGCAGCGTAGAGGGGAGACAGCCCCAGCATTTT. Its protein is CASSVEGRQPQHF. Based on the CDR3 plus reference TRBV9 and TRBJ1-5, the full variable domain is DSGVTQTPKHLITATGQRVTLRCSPRSGDLSVYWYQQSLDQGLQFLIQYYNGEERAKGNILERFSAQQFPDLHSELNLSSLELGDSALYFCASSVEGRQPQHFGDGTRLSIL.

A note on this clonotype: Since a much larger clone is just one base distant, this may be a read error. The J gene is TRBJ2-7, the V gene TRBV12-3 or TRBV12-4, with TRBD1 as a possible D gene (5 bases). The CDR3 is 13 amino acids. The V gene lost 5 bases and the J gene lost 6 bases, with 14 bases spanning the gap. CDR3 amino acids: CASSIAQGCEQYF. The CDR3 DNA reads TGTGCCAGCAGTATCGCCCAGGGTTGCGAGCAGTACTTC.

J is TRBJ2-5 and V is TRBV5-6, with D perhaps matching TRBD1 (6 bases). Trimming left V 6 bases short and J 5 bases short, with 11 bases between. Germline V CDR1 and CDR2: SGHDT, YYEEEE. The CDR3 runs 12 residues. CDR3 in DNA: TGTGCCAGCACCTACAGGGACGAGACCCAGTACTTC. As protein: CASTYRDETQYF.

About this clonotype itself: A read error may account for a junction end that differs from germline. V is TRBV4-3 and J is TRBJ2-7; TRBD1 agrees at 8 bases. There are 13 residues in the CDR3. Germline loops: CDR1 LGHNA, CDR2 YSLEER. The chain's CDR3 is CASSSWTGYEKYF. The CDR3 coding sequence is TGCGCCAGCAGCTCTTGGACAGGGTACGAGAAGTACTTC.

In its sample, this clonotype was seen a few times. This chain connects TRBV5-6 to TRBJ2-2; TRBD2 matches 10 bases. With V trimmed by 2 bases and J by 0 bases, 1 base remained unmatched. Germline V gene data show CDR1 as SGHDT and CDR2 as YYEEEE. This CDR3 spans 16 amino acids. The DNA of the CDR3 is TGTGCCAGCAGCTTCGGACTAGCGGCGAACACCGGGGAGCTGTTTTTT. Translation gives CASSFGLAANTGELFF.

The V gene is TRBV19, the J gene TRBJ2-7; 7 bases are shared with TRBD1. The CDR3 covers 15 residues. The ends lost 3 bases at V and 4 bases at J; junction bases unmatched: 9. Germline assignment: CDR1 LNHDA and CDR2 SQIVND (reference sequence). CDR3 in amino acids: CASSISSGQLYEQYF. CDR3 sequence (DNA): TGTGCCAGTAGTATCTCTTCGGGACAGCTATACGAGCAGTACTTC.

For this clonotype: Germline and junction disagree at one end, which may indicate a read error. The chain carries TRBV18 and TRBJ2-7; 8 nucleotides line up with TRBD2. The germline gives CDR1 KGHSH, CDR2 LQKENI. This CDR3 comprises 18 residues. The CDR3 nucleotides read TGTGCCAGCTCACCACCGCGGGGGGTGGAAGGCCGTCCCTACGAGCAGCACTTC. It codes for CASSPPRGVEGRPYEQHF.

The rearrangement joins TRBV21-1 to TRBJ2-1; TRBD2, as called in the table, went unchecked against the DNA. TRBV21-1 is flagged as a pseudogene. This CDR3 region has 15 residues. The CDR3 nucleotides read TGTGCCAGCAGCAAAGGGGGGACTGTGTACAATGAGCAGTTCTTC. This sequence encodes CASSKGGTVYNEQFF.

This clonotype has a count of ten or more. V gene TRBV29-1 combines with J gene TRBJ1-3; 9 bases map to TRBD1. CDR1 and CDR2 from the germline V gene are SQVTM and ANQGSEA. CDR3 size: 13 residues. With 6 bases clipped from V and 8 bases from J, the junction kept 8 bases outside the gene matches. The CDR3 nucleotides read TGCAGCGTCAGGACAGGGGAAGGTCACACCATATATTTT. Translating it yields CSVRTGEGHTIYF.

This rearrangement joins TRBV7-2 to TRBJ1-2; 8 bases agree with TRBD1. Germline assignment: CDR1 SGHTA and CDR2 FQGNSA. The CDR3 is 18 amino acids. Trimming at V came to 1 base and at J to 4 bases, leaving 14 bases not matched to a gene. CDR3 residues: CASSLVPDRVAYAYGYTF. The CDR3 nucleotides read TGTGCCAGCAGCTTAGTCCCGGACAGGGTGGCTTACGCCTATGGCTACACCTTC.

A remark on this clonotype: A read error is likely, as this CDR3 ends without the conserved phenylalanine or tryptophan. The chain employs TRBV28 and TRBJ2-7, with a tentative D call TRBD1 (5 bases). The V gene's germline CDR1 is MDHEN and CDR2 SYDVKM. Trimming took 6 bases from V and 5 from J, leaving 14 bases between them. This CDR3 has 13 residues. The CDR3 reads CASRTVRSNEQYI. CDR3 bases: TGTGCCAGCAGGACAGTTAGATCCAACGAGCAGTACATC.

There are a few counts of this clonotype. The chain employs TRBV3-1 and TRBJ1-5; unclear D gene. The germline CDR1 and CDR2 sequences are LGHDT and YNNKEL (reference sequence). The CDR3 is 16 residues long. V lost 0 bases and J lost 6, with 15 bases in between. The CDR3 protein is CASSQDSRRPVQPQHF. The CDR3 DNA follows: TGTGCCAGCAGCCAAGATAGCAGGAGGCCGGTTCAGCCCCAGCATTTT.

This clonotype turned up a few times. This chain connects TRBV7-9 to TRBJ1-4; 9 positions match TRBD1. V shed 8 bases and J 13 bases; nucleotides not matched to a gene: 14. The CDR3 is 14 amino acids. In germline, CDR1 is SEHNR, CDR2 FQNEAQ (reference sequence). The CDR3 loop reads CASSGQGQPSGLFF. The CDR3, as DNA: TGTGCCAGCTCGGGACAGGGACAACCCTCGGGACTGTTTTTT.

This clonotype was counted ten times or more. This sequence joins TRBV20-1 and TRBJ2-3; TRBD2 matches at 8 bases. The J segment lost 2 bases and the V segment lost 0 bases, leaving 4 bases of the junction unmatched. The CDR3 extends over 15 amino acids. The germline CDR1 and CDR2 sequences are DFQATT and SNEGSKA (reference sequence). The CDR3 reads CSAREGGRNTDTQYF. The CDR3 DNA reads TGCAGTGCTAGAGAAGGCGGGAGGAACACAGATACGCAGTATTTT.

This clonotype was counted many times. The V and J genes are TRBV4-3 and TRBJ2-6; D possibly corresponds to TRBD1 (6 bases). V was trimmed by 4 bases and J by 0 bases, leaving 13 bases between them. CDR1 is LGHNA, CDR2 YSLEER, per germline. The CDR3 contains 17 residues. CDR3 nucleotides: TGCGCCAGCAGCCCGACAGGAAGCTACTCTGGGGCCAACGTCCTGACTTTC. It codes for CASSPTGSYSGANVLTF.

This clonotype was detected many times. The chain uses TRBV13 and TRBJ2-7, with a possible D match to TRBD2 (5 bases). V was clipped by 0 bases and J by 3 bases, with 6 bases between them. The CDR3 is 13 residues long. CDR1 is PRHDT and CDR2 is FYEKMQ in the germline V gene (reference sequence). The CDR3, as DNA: TGTGCCAGCAGCTTAGGCAGCGGCTACGAGCAGTACTTC. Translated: CASSLGSGYEQYF.

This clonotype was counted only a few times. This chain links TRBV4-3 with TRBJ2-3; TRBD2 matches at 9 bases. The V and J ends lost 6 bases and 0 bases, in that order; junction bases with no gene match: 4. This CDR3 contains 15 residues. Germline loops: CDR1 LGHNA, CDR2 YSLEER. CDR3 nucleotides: TGCGCCAGCAGAAGGACTAGCGTCAGCACAGATACGCAGTATTTT. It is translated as CASRRTSVSTDTQYF.

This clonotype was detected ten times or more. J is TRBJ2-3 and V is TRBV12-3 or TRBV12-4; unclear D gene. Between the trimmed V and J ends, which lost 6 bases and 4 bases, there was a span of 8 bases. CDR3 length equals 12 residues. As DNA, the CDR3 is TGTGCCAGCAGCCCAGGCCCAGATACGCAGTATTTT. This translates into CASSPGPDTQYF.

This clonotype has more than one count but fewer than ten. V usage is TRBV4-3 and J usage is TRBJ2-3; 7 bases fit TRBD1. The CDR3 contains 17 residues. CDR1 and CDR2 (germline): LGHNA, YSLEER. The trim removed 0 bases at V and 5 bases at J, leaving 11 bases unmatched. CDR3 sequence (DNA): TGCGCCAGCAGCCAAGATCGCGGCAGGGGGTTGGTAGATACGCAGTATTTT. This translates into CASSQDRGRGLVDTQYF.

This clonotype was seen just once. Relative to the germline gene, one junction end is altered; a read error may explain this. The DNA of the CDR3 is TGCAGTGCTTCCCCCCGGGACCGGAGCTCCAACGAGCAGTACTTC. This translates into CSASPRDRSSNEQYF. This sequence joins TRBV20-1 and TRBJ2-7; D is perhaps TRBD1 or TRBD2 (5 bases each). CDR1 DFQATT and CDR2 SNEGSKA come from the germline V gene (reference sequence). This CDR3 contains 15 residues.

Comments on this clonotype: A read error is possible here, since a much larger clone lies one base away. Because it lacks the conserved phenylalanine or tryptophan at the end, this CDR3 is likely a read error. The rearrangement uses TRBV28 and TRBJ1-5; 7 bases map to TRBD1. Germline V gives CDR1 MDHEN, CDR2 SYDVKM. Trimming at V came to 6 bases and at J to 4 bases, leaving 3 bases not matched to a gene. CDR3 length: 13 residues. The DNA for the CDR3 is TGTGCCAGCAGATTACAGGGGAATCAGCCCCAGCATATT. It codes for CASRLQGNQPQHI.

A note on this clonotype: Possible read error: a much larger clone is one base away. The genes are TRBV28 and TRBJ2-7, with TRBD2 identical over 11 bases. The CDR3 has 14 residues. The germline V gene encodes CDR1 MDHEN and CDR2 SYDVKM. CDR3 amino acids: CASCLAGGREEQYF. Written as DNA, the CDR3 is TGTGCCAGCTGTTTAGCGGGAGGGCGGGAGGAGCAGTACTTC.

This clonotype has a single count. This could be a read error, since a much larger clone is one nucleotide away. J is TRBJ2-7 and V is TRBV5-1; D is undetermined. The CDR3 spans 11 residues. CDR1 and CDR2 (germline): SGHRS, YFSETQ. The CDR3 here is CASSHSFEQYF. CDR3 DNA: TGCGCCAGCAGCCACTCCTTCGAGCAGTACTTC.

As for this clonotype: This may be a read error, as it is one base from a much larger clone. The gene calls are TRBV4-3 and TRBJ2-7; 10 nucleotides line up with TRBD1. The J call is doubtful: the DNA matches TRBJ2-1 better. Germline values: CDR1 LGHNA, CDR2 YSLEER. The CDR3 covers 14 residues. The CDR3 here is CASSVGQGSYEQFF. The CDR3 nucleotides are TGCGCCAGCAGCGTGGGACAGGGGTCCTACGAGCAGTTCTTC.